There are many counts of the clone carrying this T cell receptor beta chain. CDR3 length equals 13 residues. From germline, CDR1 is KGHSH and CDR2 LQKENI. V shed 5 bases and J shed 3 bases, with 8 bases lying between them. These data belong to a study of T-cell memory formation after mild COVID-19. Overall study context: In these data, TCR clusters were largely donor specific.

One entry per CDR3 protein results from TCRdb running MiXCR on the 5' RACE reads. The sample records around 260,000 distinct CDR3 sequences, around 16% being singletons. The V and J genes are TRBV18 and TRBJ1-5; possibly TRBD1 for D (5 bases). This sequence originates from a man in his late teens or twenties who had mild COVID-19 (a few samples of this study predate the infection). Cell type and time point are not known. Sample: PBMCs or a T cell subset sorted from them (not recorded which). The DNA for the CDR3 is TGTGCCAGCTCAGGGGCCTTCAATCAGCCCCAGCATTTT. Protein product: CASSGAFNQPQHF. Complete variable domain (other parts from reference TRBV18 and TRBJ1-5): NAGVMQNPRHLVRRRGQEARLRCSPMKGHSHVYWYRQLPEEGLKFMVYLQKENIIDESGMPKERFSAEFPKEGPSILRIQQVVRGDSAAYFCASSGAFNQPQHFGDGTRLSIL.